This T cell receptor beta chain was captured in a study of shared clonotypes between healthy human individuals. Study-wide results and caveats: Clonotypes shared by all four donors outscored non-shared clonotypes in generation probability.

In the naive CD8 group, cells lacked CD45RO and were positively selected for CCR7, so terminally differentiated effector memory CD45RA+ cells were left out. Everyone who donated was a Caucasian adult who lived in Nashville, Tennessee. Methods used by the authors: Junction-only immunoSEQ sequences carried no quality scores, so filtering differed. The method was immunoSEQ multiplex PCR; TCRdb's version includes in-frame clones alone and lacks a portion of them. The DNA was the basis for D and trimming; V, J and clone size are from that table. Among 2 million to 2.5 million clones listed, approximately 95% were seen once. V lost 1 base to trimming and J lost 7 bases, with 16 bases between them. The CDR3 length is 15 residues. The germline CDR1 and CDR2 sequences are MNHNS and SASEGT. As to this clone: Antigen: not known.

The chain recombines TRBV6-1 with TRBJ1-1, with no clear D. The sequence came from a man aged 18 to 35 in good health. Material: naive CD8+ T cells sorted from blood. In DNA form, the CDR3 reads TGTGCCAGCAGTGAAGACCAGAGCCTCGGAGGTGAAGCTTTCTTT. This encodes CASSEDQSLGGEAFF.